This TCR beta chain was recovered during a study of cytomegalovirus exposure and HLA in healthy donors (dated by TCRdb to about 2017). In terms of the full investigation: An earlier analysis of around 600 of the donors reported approximately 290 Gb of sequence data and about 100 million unique TCR beta sequences from 150 million to 200 million T cells. Approximately 300 gigabases of sequencing data and approximately 91 million unique TCR sequences made up an early release that covered around 640 HLA-typed donors. Of the roughly 400 genotyped donors, 65% to 90% were placed in the genetic ancestry cluster associated with self-reported Caucasian donors. The study aimed to test whether signatures of past pathogen exposure could be identified by cataloging public T cell receptors. The study used immunosequencing to profile the T cell repertoires of more than 650 subjects and linked those repertoires to cytomegalovirus serostatus. Along with the roughly 700-subject first cohort, a separate validation cohort of around 110 different subjects was used. To predict cytomegalovirus infection status, the study combined high-throughput TCR immunosequencing, statistical association of individual TCRs with disease status, and machine learning. In a later analysis, previously published TCR beta repertoires from about 670 donors were re-analyzed and high-resolution HLA genotyping was added so that TCR occurrence patterns could be studied. Rather than using new phenotypic data, the later analysis identified candidate immune exposures from TCR beta sequences and from how often those sequences occurred across donors. An earlier analysis of several hundred of the donors applied high-throughput TCR beta sequencing to assess whether each TCR beta V gene segment acted as functional or pseudogenic. Donor age, sex, ethnicity and CMV serostatus were collected together with the repertoire data. A later genetic analysis took genome-wide SNP genotypes for about three fifths of the 666 donors and used that subset as a discovery cohort. All discovery cohort repertoires had been generated on a single sequencing platform. HLA typing included class I and class II loci at four-digit resolution. The number of donors typed differed by locus, with 629-630 for A, B, C, DRB1 and DQB1, around 500 for DQA1, 600 to 610 for DPA1, and some 440 for DPB1. Because of strong linkage in the cohort, five DR-DQ haplotypes were treated as single units for association and clustering. Among about 400 genotyped donors of the cohort, an average of roughly 230,000 unique TCR beta nucleotide sequences was sequenced per donor, of which roughly 17% were non-productive.

As regards this clone: Its antigen remains unidentified. The sample holds no much larger clone one base away, and base qualities are not on file.

Receptor amplification or capture employed the immunoSEQ multiplex PCR assay. For the multiplex PCR, a mixture combining 60 forward primers for TCR Vbeta segments and 13 reverse primers for TCR Jbeta segments was used. The CDR3 region of rearranged TCR beta genes was amplified from genomic DNA with a multiplex PCR assay. Amplified TCR beta libraries were sequenced as 87-base-pair reads on the Illumina HiSeq System. As for the original processing: Across the 500 to 700 repertoires, a later analysis counted roughly 77 million unique TCR beta chains, approximately 12 million of which were shared by at least two donors. Raw reads were error-corrected and collapsed into unique sequences with a nearest-neighbor algorithm that merged closely related sequences to remove PCR and sequencing errors. Alignment of CDR3 sequences to IMGT reference sequences was used to assign V, D and J gene segments. For a sequence to be retained, a match of at least six nucleotides to both a V gene segment and a J gene segment was required. Rearrangements were called productive when the CDR3 lacked stop codons and stayed in frame with V and J; all others were non-productive. Following IMGT convention, CDR3 was defined as the stretch from the second conserved V-encoded cysteine up to the conserved J-encoded phenylalanine. The earlier analysis of about 610 of the donors excluded sequences that lacked an unambiguous match to a single V gene segment. In an earlier analysis of a few hundred of the donors, V segments were called functional above 56.7% productive rearrangements and were called segregating when the between-donor standard deviation exceeded 5%. A statistical classification framework was built for diagnosing cytomegalovirus status from the catalog of TCR beta chain sequences. In a later analysis, V and J genes were assigned by comparing TCR nucleotide sequences against IMGT/GENE-DB human TR gene sequences. A later analysis assigned CDR3 sequences and most-parsimonious VDJ recombination scenarios with the TCRdist pipeline. In a later analysis, each TCR beta chain was defined by its CDR3 amino acid sequence together with its V-gene family, and reads lacking a unique V-gene family were excluded. To address suspected cross-contamination and a sequencing artifact, a later analysis removed under 600 highly shared, low-generation-probability nucleotide sequences. In a later analysis, a clonal expansion index was calculated for each public chain from normalized within-repertoire ranks of inferred template counts. Generation probabilities in a later analysis came from a VDJ recombination model fitted to out-of-frame rearrangements, and those results were checked against IGoR. In a later analysis, TCR-TCR, TCR-HLA and TCR-CMV co-occurrence was scored with hypergeometric tests, and a repertoire-size bias correction was applied to TCR pairs. False discovery rates were estimated in a later analysis by permuting HLA or CMV assignments 20 times. A later analysis grouped co-occurring TCRs with DBSCAN, adding TCRdist sequence similarity when clustering within HLA-allele-positive subsets. Repertoires with fewer than 30,000 or more than 120,000 public chains were left out of co-occurrence clustering, as were a handful of repertoires with anomalous nucleotide sharing. TCRdb carries this immuneACCESS record with in-frame sequences only. Its versions omit some clonotypes, under half of them owing to an unresolved V gene in the studies checked, with the rest unexplained. The D gene and trimming were derived from the DNA, and the V and J assignments and clone size from that table. The sample has about 65,000 clones on record, 62% of them singletons. Of the sample, approximately 3% is held by the ten largest clones.

In total, 666 healthy bone marrow donors made up the cohort. At the time of sampling, all cohort members were nominally healthy, though unrecorded immune exposures were likely present. The donor was CMV seronegative and belonged to the group of around 350 seronegative cohort members. Every donor gave a peripheral blood sample, and the peripheral blood mononuclear cells from that sample were used for TCR beta sequencing. The Qiagen DNeasy Blood Extraction Kit was used to extract genomic DNA from the blood cell samples. General findings and caveats noted by the study authors: Strong co-occurrence of HLA alleles, especially DR and DQ, made assigning TCR associations to individual alleles difficult. Most TCR sequences were seen in very few donors, while some public TCRs were found in many individuals. Because HLA typing was missing for some donors at each locus, association tests included only the typed subset. Presence/absence analyses assumed roughly uniform sequencing depth across donors, an assumption that may not hold. According to a later analysis, TCR association rates differed among HLA loci, with DRB1 alleles showing the most associated TCRs and HLA-C alleles showing the fewest. In a later analysis, HLA-associated TCR beta chains showed more clonal expansion and lower generation probabilities than non-associated chains that were equally common. According to a later analysis, parvovirus B19, influenza, CMV and Epstein-Barr virus appeared linked to several top co-occurrence clusters. An association between a missense DCLRE1C variant and V-gene and J-gene trimming of TCR beta chains was found in a later genetic analysis and replicated in an independent cohort. A further reported finding was that TCR beta sequences accurately predicted the HLA-A and HLA-B alleles for most subjects in the first cohort. The classifier was reported to diagnose cytomegalovirus status with high specificity and sensitivity in both the original cohort and the validation cohort. A later analysis associated about 18,000 TCR beta sequences with specific HLA alleles at a false discovery rate of 0.05. In an earlier analysis of roughly 500 of the donors, most TCR beta V segments appeared in productive rearrangements about 87% or about 30% of the time, broadly matching IMGT annotations. Linkage disequilibrium might explain the correlated functional status among segregating V segments, but an unknown experimental factor could not be ruled out. The study gave a list of 150 to 200 TCR beta chains associated with cytomegalovirus. The earlier analysis of about 600 of the donors excluded roughly 17 rarely observed V segments, including chromosome 9 orphons, because counts were too low. In vitro tests confirmed that three of the cytomegalovirus-associated TCR beta chains recognize cytomegalovirus antigens. According to the authors, the approach could potentially be generalized to other disease states and immunological phenotypes. A cluster of highly shared sequence variants was judged likely to be a technical artifact of the sequencing pipeline. This cohort had only TCR beta chains sequenced, and the lack of alpha or paired-chain data limited which features could be detected. A later analysis found that most CMV-associated TCR beta chains appeared HLA-restricted, with HLA associations seemingly driven largely by CMV exposure. The only immune exposure information available for the cohort was CMV serostatus. A later genetic analysis reported fewer N-insertions in productive TCRs among donors in an Asian-associated ancestry cluster than the roughly 700-donor mean.

The clonotype originates from a man aged 30 to 39 in good health and CMV-seronegative. The sample taken for sequencing was PBMCs.

The DNA sequence reads TGCGCCAGCAGGACAGGGGGCTCGGAGACCCAGTACTTC. Its product reads: CASRTGGSETQYF. The chain joins TRBV5-1 to TRBJ2-5, and 10 bases in between align with TRBD1. Here V drops 5 bases and J drops 5 bases, and the junction holds 3 bases not matched to any gene. Spanning cysteine to phenylalanine, the CDR3 consists of 13 amino acids. Of all the DNA, just the CDR3 is kept, 39 bases in frame from base 1. CDR1 SGHRS and CDR2 YFSETQ were looked up in the germline V gene.